The 7 T cell receptor beta chains reported below all come from one sample, sequenced in a study of blood T cell repertoires in COVID-19 (dated by TCRdb to 2018 to 2021). Library prep was done by the immunoSEQ multiplex PCR assay. This immuneACCESS table, as held by TCRdb, lists in-frame sequences with V and J called but not all clones. Of the missing ones, under half trace to an unresolved V gene in checked studies; the others have no known cause. The sample data list approximately 210,000 clones, and around four fifths of these were observed just once. The ten biggest clones cover around 16% of the sample. The sequenced sample consisted of PBMCs or T cells enriched from blood (not recorded which). The origin of the receptors is a man aged 35-49 years who had recovered from COVID-19.

This clone was recorded a few times. The chain combines TRBV5-6 with TRBJ2-4; D may be TRBD2 (5 bases). Germline V gene lookup returns CDR1 SGHDT and CDR2 YYEEEE. This CDR3 is 15 amino acids long. The ends were cut back, 2 bases at V and 0 bases at J, with 9 bases in the middle. CDR3 protein: CASSFGNLAKNIQYF. The CDR3 nucleotides read TGTGCCAGCAGCTTCGGGAACTTAGCCAAAAACATTCAGTACTTC. Combining the CDR3 with reference TRBV5-6 and TRBJ2-4 gives the whole variable domain DAGVTQSPTHLIKTRGQQVTLRCSPKSGHDTVSWYQQALGQGPQFIFQYYEEEERQRGNFPDRFSGHQFPNYSSELNVNALLLGDSALYLCASSFGNLAKNIQYFGAGTRLSVL.

The rearrangement links TRBV5-1 to TRBJ1-1; D is possibly TRBD1 (5 bases). The CDR3 contains 15 residues. The germline V and J ends were trimmed by 4 bases and 0 bases, with 13 bases remaining between them. The germline gives CDR1 SGHRS, CDR2 YFSETQ. This chain's CDR3 is CASSPSGHLNTEAFF. CDR3 nucleotide sequence: TGCGCCAGCAGCCCATCAGGACACCTGAACACTGAAGCTTTCTTT.

This clone was picked up one time. This chain uses TRBV18 with TRBJ2-7; the match to TRBD2 covers 11 bases. The ends lost 3 bases at V and 5 bases at J; junction bases unmatched: 9. The V gene's germline CDR1 is KGHSH and CDR2 LQKENI. The CDR3 runs to 16 residues. The CDR3 nucleotides are TGTGCCAGCTCACCGAACCTTAGCGGGAGGGCCAACGAGCAGTACTTC. Translating gives CASSPNLSGRANEQYF.

This chain's CDR3 is CASSQHRDGEKLFF. The CDR3 DNA reads as TGTGCCAGCAGTCAGCACAGGGATGGCGAAAAACTGTTTTTT. The rearrangement joins TRBV28 to TRBJ1-4; D is possibly TRBD1 (6 bases). Germline V gene sequence: CDR1 MDHEN, CDR2 SYDVKM. V lost 5 bases and J 8 bases, leaving 15 bases between the germline ends. The CDR3 is made up of 14 amino acids.

The chain joins TRBV21-1 to TRBJ1-2. TRBV21-1 is noted as a pseudogene. This CDR3 has 10 amino acids. Here the CDR3 reads CATPGDGYTF. The DNA for the CDR3 is TGTGCCACGCCCGGGGATGGCTACACCTTC.

This clone appeared a few times. The rearrangement links TRBV15 to TRBJ2-1; TRBD2 matches at 11 bases. With 2 bases clipped from V and 1 base from J, the junction kept 1 base outside the gene matches. The CDR3 is 16 amino acids. Germline values: CDR1 LNHNV, CDR2 YYDKDF (reference sequence). The CDR3 nucleotides are TGTGCCACCAGCAGATTAGCGGGGGGGTCCTACAATGAGCAGTTCTTC. Its protein product is CATSRLAGGSYNEQFF.

This clone has only a few counts. The V gene is TRBV5-6, the J gene TRBJ2-7; D is perhaps TRBD2 (5 bases). The CDR3 loop spans 13 amino acids. Germline V gives CDR1 SGHDT, CDR2 YYEEEE. With 3 bases removed from V and 1 base from J, the gap between germline ends came to 8 bases. The CDR3, as DNA: TGTGCCAGCAGCTCTGGACTTTCCTACGAGCAGTACTTC. The encoded protein is CASSSGLSYEQYF.